The 12 T cell receptor beta chains listed next were all sequenced from one sample in a study of blood T cell repertoires in COVID-19. Assay used: immunoSEQ multiplex PCR; TCRdb lists only in-frame clones, some missing. This sample yields 150,000 or so clones, of which more than 75% are seen a single time; approximately 6.1% belongs to the top ten. Specimen: peripheral blood. Every receptor here comes from a man older than 75 with acute or convalescent COVID-19.

This clone turned up a few times. The V call is TRBV7-2, the J call TRBJ1-1, with 8 nucleotides matching TRBD1. Germline CDR1 is SGHTA and CDR2 is FQGNSA. V lost 4 bases and J lost 1; bases outside the gene matches: 5. The CDR3 sequence is 15 residues long. DNA for the CDR3: TGTGCCAGCAGCTGGGACAGGTCTGGGAACACTGAAGCTTTCTTT. Translating it yields CASSWDRSGNTEAFF.

This clone came up once. This sequence joins TRBV28 and TRBJ1-2; unclear D gene. This CDR3 comprises 15 residues. V lost 5 bases to trimming and J lost 5 bases, with 18 bases between them. Germline loops: CDR1 MDHEN, CDR2 SYDVKM. CDR3 loop: CASSPDGVRRYGYTF. CDR3 nucleotide sequence: TGTGCCAGCAGTCCGGATGGGGTTCGGAGGTATGGCTACACCTTC.

This chain connects TRBV6-5 to TRBJ1-4, with unresolved D. This CDR3 spans 14 amino acids. V was shortened by 4 bases and J by 8 bases, with 14 bases between the two germline ends. CDR1 and CDR2 (germline): MNHEY, SVGAGI. CDR3 DNA sequence: TGTGCCAGCAGTTGGAGACGCCAAAGCGAAAAACTGTTTTTT. Translation: CASSWRRQSEKLFF.

This chain uses TRBV7-3 with TRBJ2-1; 10 bases are shared with TRBD2. Germline V gene sequence: CDR1 SGHTA, CDR2 FQGTGA. V trimming: 2 bases; J trimming: 7 bases; junction bases outside the gene matches: 5. This CDR3 is built from 15 residues. The chain's CDR3 is CASSLWLAGENEQFF. CDR3 in DNA: TGTGCCAGCAGCTTATGGCTAGCGGGAGAGAATGAGCAGTTCTTC.

The J gene is TRBJ2-7, the V gene TRBV2, with 9 positions matching TRBD1. Germline lookup yields CDR1 SNHLY and CDR2 FYNNEI. Unmatched junction bases numbered 8, after V lost 5 bases and J lost 3 bases. This CDR3 comprises 15 residues. CDR3 DNA: TGTGCCAGCAGTCCTCGACAGGGGGTATTCTACGAGCAGTACTTC. Amino acids: CASSPRQGVFYEQYF.

This sequence joins TRBV2 and TRBJ1-1; 10 bases are a match to TRBD1. The J segment lost 0 bases and the V segment lost 6 bases, leaving 7 bases of the junction unmatched. The germline gives CDR1 SNHLY, CDR2 FYNNEI. CDR3 size: 16 residues. CDR3 amino acids: CASSLTGGAVNTEAFF. CDR3 sequence (DNA): TGTGCCAGCAGCCTGACAGGGGGCGCGGTGAACACTGAAGCTTTCTTT.

J is TRBJ1-5 and V is TRBV28, with D possibly being TRBD1 (6 bases). This CDR3 has 14 residues. V dropped 3 bases and J dropped 3 bases, with 9 bases sitting between them. The V gene's germline CDR1 is MDHEN and CDR2 SYDVKM. The CDR3 protein is CASSLDRPNQPQHF. DNA of the CDR3: TGTGCCAGCAGTTTGGACAGACCCAATCAGCCCCAGCATTTT.

The chain is built from TRBV6-5 and TRBJ1-6; TRBD1 matches at 9 bases. After removal of 6 bases from V and 8 bases from J, the junction contained 8 bases not matched to a gene. This CDR3 region has 15 residues. CDR1 is MNHEY and CDR2 is SVGAGI in the germline V gene. In DNA, the CDR3 is TGTGCCAGCAGGGACCCGGGACAGGGATATTCACCCCTCCACTTT. Its protein is CASRDPGQGYSPLHF.

This chain joins TRBV29-1 and TRBJ1-2; 11 bases line up with TRBD1. With 1 base clipped from V and 4 bases from J, the junction kept 2 bases outside the gene matches. Looked up from germline, CDR1 is SQVTM and CDR2 is ANQGSEA. The CDR3 runs 14 residues. The CDR3 coding sequence is TGCAGCGTTGAAGGGACAGGGGGCGCCTATGGCTACACCTTC. Translating it yields CSVEGTGGAYGYTF. Complete variable domain (other parts from reference TRBV29-1 and TRBJ1-2): SAVISQKPSRDICQRGTSLTIQCQVDSQVTMMFWYRQQPGQSLTLIATANQGSEATYESGFVIDKFPISRPNLTFSTLTVSNMSPEDSSIYLCSVEGTGGAYGYTFGSGTRLTVV.

The rearrangement links TRBV28 to TRBJ1-5; TRBD1 matches at 8 bases. The V gene's germline CDR1 is MDHEN and CDR2 SYDVKM. V lost 11 bases, J lost 3 bases, and 3 bases stayed unmatched. This CDR3 region has 12 residues. For the CDR3, the DNA is TGTGCCCACAGGGGGACCAATCAGCCCCAGCATTTT. This codes for CAHRGTNQPQHF.

The chain has TRBV2 and TRBJ1-4; D possibly corresponds to TRBD1 (6 bases). With 2 bases removed from V and 7 bases from J, the gap between germline ends came to 11 bases. CDR1 is SNHLY, CDR2 FYNNEI, per germline. This CDR3 spans 14 amino acids. This CDR3 reads CASSERGNSEKLFF. Written as DNA, the CDR3 is TGTGCCAGCAGTGAAAGGGGGAACTCTGAAAAACTGTTTTTT. The full variable domain, completed using reference TRBV2 and TRBJ1-4, is EPEVTQTPSHQVTQMGQEVILRCVPISNHLYFYWYRQILGQKVEFLVSFYNNEISEKSEIFDDQFSVERPDGSNFTLKIRSTKLEDSAMYFCASSERGNSEKLFFGSGTQLSVL.

Only a few counts were recorded for this clone. This chain uses TRBV15 with TRBJ1-5; no clear D gene. V lost 0 bases to trimming and J lost 2 bases, with 14 bases between them. The CDR3 runs to 17 residues. Germline V gene data show CDR1 as LNHNV and CDR2 as YYDKDF (reference sequence). CDR3 sequence: CATSRDFVAIGNQPQHF. CDR3 DNA sequence: TGTGCCACCAGCAGAGATTTCGTGGCCATTGGCAATCAGCCCCAGCATTTT.